This T cell receptor beta chain was recorded in a study of T-cell memory formation after mild COVID-19. Turning to the study itself: In these data, TCR clusters were largely donor specific.

There are 13 residues in the CDR3. Trimming at V came to 7 bases and at J to 7 bases, leaving 9 bases not matched to a gene. The germline V gene has CDR1 MNHEY and CDR2 SMNVEV (reference sequence). TCRdb ran MiXCR on the 5' RACE reads and lists one entry per CDR3 protein. The sample carries roughly 50,000 distinct CDR3 sequences, over 7.5% recorded once. This clonotype was observed many times. The sequenced sample consisted of PBMCs or a T cell subset sorted from them (not recorded which). The chain couples TRBV27 to TRBJ1-2; 7 positions agree with TRBD1. The TCR sequence derives from a man between 18 and 35 years old who had mild COVID-19 (a few samples of this study predate the infection). Cell type and time point are not known. The CDR3 DNA reads as TGTGCCAGCAAACCAGGGGGTGCTTTTGGCTACACCTTC. Its translation: CASKPGGAFGYTF.